This T cell receptor beta chain was recorded in a study of blood T cells in healthy people across ages. In this sample, this clonotype turned up many times. Sample-barcoded 5' priming and a J-beta primer mix drove a second PCR of roughly 6 to 12 cycles. Each CDR3 protein gets one entry after TCRdb re-called the 5' RACE reads with MiXCR. The table lists around 690,000 distinct CDR3 sequences, under 65% of them singletons. The CDR3 is made up of 16 amino acids. V was cut by 0 bases and J by 3 bases, with 12 bases left in between. Per the germline V gene, CDR1 is LGHNA and CDR2 is YNFKEQ. The sample comprised blood. The gene calls are TRBV4-2 and TRBJ2-1, with D possibly matching TRBD2 (6 bases). The TCR was taken from a man aged 60 to 75 in good health. The CDR3 sequence: CASSQDPGLNYNEQFF. CDR3 coding DNA: TGTGCCAGCAGCCAAGACCCGGGACTGAACTACAATGAGCAGTTCTTC.